The next 19 T cell receptor beta chains were all read from a single sample in a study of shared clonotypes between healthy human individuals. Produced via immunoSEQ multiplex PCR; TCRdb's table is partial and in-frame only. The profile shows 1.5 million to 2.5 million clones, about 95% of them singletons. CD8 cells regarded as naive lacked CD45RO, were positively chosen for CCR7, and omitted terminally differentiated effector memory CD45RA+ cells. The sample was naive CD8+ T cells sorted from blood. Receptors originate from a man younger than 35 in good health.

The rearrangement uses TRBV27 and TRBJ2-1; D gene uncertain. Germline values: CDR1 MNHEY, CDR2 SMNVEV (reference sequence). The CDR3 runs 11 residues. Trimming took 7 bases from V and 11 from J, leaving 12 bases between them. The CDR3 nucleotides are TGTGCCAGCACCGACACTCTTAAGCAGTTCTTC. Its protein is CASTDTLKQFF.

CDR3 protein: CASSPGLAGGRAYNEQFF. As DNA, the CDR3 is TGTGCCAGCAGCCCGGGACTAGCGGGAGGGAGGGCCTACAATGAGCAGTTCTTC. The chain combines TRBV9 with TRBJ2-1; 16 bases map to TRBD2. Germline V gene sequence: CDR1 SGDLS, CDR2 YYNGEE. V was pared by 4 bases and J by 2 bases, with 6 bases of the junction left unmatched. The CDR3 runs 18 residues.

The CDR3 coding sequence is TGTGCCAGCAGCTTGGTGGGACAGGGCATCTCCCACTACGAGCAGTACTTC. Its protein is CASSLVGQGISHYEQYF. The chain couples TRBV5-4 to TRBJ2-7, with 9 bases lining up with TRBD1. Germline assignment: CDR1 SGHNT and CDR2 YYREEE (reference sequence). The CDR3 is made up of 17 amino acids. The junction had 10 bases not matched to a gene; V was cut back by 0 bases and J by 3 bases. Supplemented by reference TRBV5-4 and TRBJ2-7, the full variable domain reads ETGVTQSPTHLIKTRGQQVTLRCSSQSGHNTVSWYQQALGQGPQFIFQYYREEENGRGNFPPRFSGLQFPNYSSELNVNALELDDSALYLCASSLVGQGISHYEQYFGPGTRLTVT.

The chain employs TRBV2 and TRBJ1-4; a possible D gene is TRBD1 (5 bases). This CDR3 has 13 residues. Germline V lookup: CDR1 SNHLY, CDR2 FYNNEI. With 10 bases removed from V and 5 bases from J, the gap between germline ends came to 14 bases. CDR3 bases: TGTGCCAAACGGGGACGGCTAAATGAAAAACTGTTTTTT. Protein product: CAKRGRLNEKLFF.

The rearrangement links TRBV2 to TRBJ2-7, with 7 bases aligning to TRBD1. The junction had 10 bases not matched to a gene; V was cut back by 4 bases and J by 1 base. Germline V gives CDR1 SNHLY, CDR2 FYNNEI. The CDR3 contains 16 residues. The CDR3 is CASSARSGQRSYEQYF. CDR3 in DNA: TGTGCCAGCAGTGCCAGGTCGGGACAGCGTTCCTACGAGCAGTACTTC.

This chain connects TRBV9 to TRBJ2-7; no reliable D call. CDR1 and CDR2 from the germline V gene are SGDLS and YYNGEE. This CDR3 has 13 residues. The V end lost 1 base, the J end lost 0 bases, and 5 bases lay between the germline ends. CDR3 DNA sequence: TGTGCCAGCAGCGTACCTTACTCCTACGAGCAGTACTTC. Protein product: CASSVPYSYEQYF.

The chain employs TRBV6-5 and TRBJ2-2; D unresolved. The CDR3 contains 14 residues. Germline V CDR1 and CDR2: MNHEY, SVGAGI. Trimming stripped 2 bases from V and 3 bases from J, with 7 bases between. DNA of the CDR3: TGTGCCAGCAGTTACAATGGGGACACCGGGGAGCTGTTTTTT. Amino acids: CASSYNGDTGELFF.

The rearrangement links TRBV25-1 to TRBJ2-5, with D perhaps matching TRBD1 (5 bases). The germline V gene encodes CDR1 MGHDK and CDR2 SYGVNS. V was shortened by 0 bases and J by 5 bases, with 10 bases between the two germline ends. This CDR3 is built from 14 residues. CDR3 nucleotides: TGTGCCAGCAGTGAATATACAGGCATCGAGACCCAGTACTTC. Translated, it gives CASSEYTGIETQYF. The variable domain in full, completed from reference TRBV25-1 and TRBJ2-5, reads EADIYQTPRYLVIGTGKKITLECSQTMGHDKMYWYQQDPGMELHLIHYSYGVNSTEKGDLSSESTVSRIRTEHFPLTLESARPSHTSQYLCASSEYTGIETQYFGPGTRLLVL.

Worth noting for this clone: At the DNA level, this CDR3 is encoded by other sequences in the same sample as well. The chain has TRBV2 and TRBJ2-7, with D possibly being TRBD1 (5 bases). Germline loops: CDR1 SNHLY, CDR2 FYNNEI. The CDR3 spans 13 residues. The ends were cut back, 4 bases at V and 2 bases at J, with 9 bases in the middle. The CDR3 sequence: CASSGQGTYEQYF. CDR3 DNA sequence: TGTGCCAGCAGTGGGCAGGGAACCTACGAGCAGTACTTC.

The rearrangement uses TRBV28 and TRBJ1-2; no firm D call. The CDR3 spans 14 residues. V lost 6 bases and J 10 bases, leaving 21 bases between the germline ends. Germline lookup yields CDR1 MDHEN and CDR2 SYDVKM. CDR3 amino acids: CASSEMVGGRVYTF. The CDR3 nucleotides read TGTGCCAGCAGCGAAATGGTGGGCGGGCGGGTCTACACCTTC.

The chain employs TRBV6-1 and TRBJ2-7; possibly TRBD1 or TRBD2 for D (5 bases each). The CDR3 is 15 amino acids. Germline V gene sequence: CDR1 MNHNS, CDR2 SASEGT. The V end lost 4 bases, the J end lost 7 bases, and 20 bases lay between the germline ends. This chain's CDR3 is CASSVPGPRYEEQYF. Written as DNA, the CDR3 is TGTGCCAGCAGTGTACCGGGACCGCGCTACGAAGAGCAGTACTTC.

The chain couples TRBV11-2 to TRBJ2-5, with a possible D match to TRBD2 (6 bases). CDR1 is SGHAT and CDR2 is FQNNGV in the germline V gene. The V and J ends lost 3 bases and 3 bases respectively, with 11 bases between them. The CDR3 covers 14 residues. The CDR3 coding sequence is TGTGCCAGCAGCTTCCCGTGGGGGGAAGAGACCCAGTACTTC. Amino acid sequence: CASSFPWGEETQYF. Variable domain in full (rest from reference TRBV11-2 and TRBJ2-5): EAGVAQSPRYKIIEKRQSVAFWCNPISGHATLYWYQQILGQGPKLLIQFQNNGVVDDSQLPKDRFSAERLKGVDSTLKIQPAKLEDSAVYLCASSFPWGEETQYFGPGTRLLVL.

This clone was observed a single time. This sequence joins TRBV9 and TRBJ2-3; TRBD2 aligns across 10 bases. The trim removed 0 bases at V and 2 bases at J, leaving 6 bases unmatched. Germline V gene data show CDR1 as SGDLS and CDR2 as YYNGEE. The CDR3 has 17 amino acids. The CDR3 region is CASSVEGTSGDTDTQYF. CDR3 in DNA: TGTGCCAGCAGCGTAGAGGGTACTAGCGGGGACACAGATACGCAGTATTTT.

Notes on this clone: Other DNA sequences in the same sample also yield this CDR3. The chain employs TRBV27 and TRBJ2-7; D gene unclear. This CDR3 is 13 amino acids long. V was trimmed by 4 bases and J by 2 bases, leaving 9 bases between them. The germline V gene has CDR1 MNHEY and CDR2 SMNVEV (reference sequence). CDR3 nucleotide sequence: TGTGCCAGCAGTTGGGCCGGCGCCTACGAGCAGTACTTC. It codes for CASSWAGAYEQYF.

This rearrangement joins TRBV28 to TRBJ1-5, with 8 bases that match TRBD1. The CDR3 has 13 amino acids. With V trimmed by 6 bases and J by 8 bases, 6 bases remained unmatched. Looked up from germline, CDR1 is MDHEN and CDR2 is SYDVKM. CDR3 nucleotide sequence: TGTGCCAGCAGGGGGACAGGTTGGGAGCCCCAGCATTTT. Its protein product is CASRGTGWEPQHF.

The chain couples TRBV4-1 to TRBJ1-3; no clear D. Germline CDR1 and CDR2: MGHRA and YSYEKL. The CDR3 has 15 residues. V dropped 4 bases and J dropped 0 bases, with 10 bases sitting between them. The CDR3 loop reads CASSLHLSSGNTIYF. The CDR3, as DNA: TGCGCCAGCAGCCTTCACCTTAGCTCTGGAAACACCATATATTTT.

A word on this clone: Additional DNA sequences in this sample encode the identical CDR3. This rearrangement joins TRBV5-1 to TRBJ2-5; D uncertain. Germline V gives CDR1 SGHRS, CDR2 YFSETQ. V lost 0 bases and J lost 1, with 7 bases in between. This CDR3 spans 14 amino acids. Here the CDR3 reads CASSLEVSQETQYF. CDR3 coding DNA: TGCGCCAGCAGCTTGGAAGTATCCCAAGAGACCCAGTACTTC.

This clone was picked up one time. The chain is built from TRBV13 and TRBJ2-7, with a possible D match to TRBD2 (5 bases). The CDR3 spans 14 residues. Deletions cut 5 bases from V and 3 bases from J, with 14 bases between. Germline values: CDR1 PRHDT, CDR2 FYEKMQ (reference sequence). This chain's CDR3 is CASSRSREYYEQYF. In nucleotides, the CDR3 is TGTGCCAGCAGCCGATCGAGGGAATACTACGAGCAGTACTTC.

Worth noting for this clone: Other DNA sequences from this sample encode an identical CDR3 as well. The chain couples TRBV19 to TRBJ2-7; 8 nucleotides line up with TRBD1. V lost 5 bases and J lost 2; bases outside the gene matches: 2. The germline V gene encodes CDR1 LNHDA and CDR2 SQIVND (reference sequence). This CDR3 spans 13 amino acids. The CDR3 region has the DNA TGTGCCAGTAGTGCGGGACAGGCCTACGAGCAGTACTTC. Translation gives CASSAGQAYEQYF.